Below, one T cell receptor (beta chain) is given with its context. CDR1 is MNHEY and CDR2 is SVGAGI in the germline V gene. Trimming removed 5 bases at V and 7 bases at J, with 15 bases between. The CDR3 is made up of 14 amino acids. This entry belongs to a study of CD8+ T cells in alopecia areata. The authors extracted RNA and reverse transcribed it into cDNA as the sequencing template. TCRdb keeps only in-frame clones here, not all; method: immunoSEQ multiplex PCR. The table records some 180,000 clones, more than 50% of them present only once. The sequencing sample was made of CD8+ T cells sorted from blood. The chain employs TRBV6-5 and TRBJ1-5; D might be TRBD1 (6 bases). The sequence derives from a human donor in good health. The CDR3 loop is CASSHRDGSQPQHF. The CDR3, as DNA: TGTGCCAGCAGTCACAGGGACGGGTCACAGCCCCAGCATTTT.